The rows below give T cell receptor beta chains drawn from one sample of a study of blood T cell repertoires in COVID-19. TCRdb keeps only in-frame clones here, not all; method: immunoSEQ multiplex PCR. The sample records roughly 70,000 clones, more than 70% being singletons. The sample consisted of peripheral blood. Receptors originate from a woman between 65 and 79 years old with acute or convalescent COVID-19. Both conserved end residues are part of each CDR3. The D gene is left open where the match is weak. A clone size is listed for some rows: how often the clone was seen (once, few, many), or a class if it is expanded.

clone_size j_call v_call d_call cdr3_nt cdr3_aa
- TRBJ1-3 TRBV7-2 - TGTGCCAGCAGCTTAGGCGGGGGAAACACCATATATTTT CASSLGGGNTIYF
- TRBJ1-5 TRBV11-2 TRBD1 TGTGCCAGCAGCTTAGAGACAGGGCGCAATCAGCCCCAGCATTTT CASSLETGRNQPQHF
- TRBJ2-7 TRBV6-5 TRBD1 TGTGCCAGTATACCATTCAGACAGGGACCCTACGAGCAGTACTTC CASIPFRQGPYEQYF
- TRBJ1-5 TRBV6-2/TRBV6-3 - TGTGCCAGCAGTGTGACCAGGGGAAGGCAGCCCCAGCATTTT CASSVTRGRQPQHF
few TRBJ1-6 TRBV28 - TGTGCCAGCACGCCGAGGTTATGGACAGATAATTCACCCCTCCACTTT CASTPRLWTDNSPLHF
- TRBJ2-7 TRBV10-3 TRBD2 TGTGCCACCCGGGAGCGGGAGGTCGGTGAGCAGTACTTC CATREREVGEQYF
- TRBJ1-5 TRBV2 TRBD1 TGTGCCAGCAGTAAACTACAGGGGCAGGGACAGCCCCAGCATTTT CASSKLQGQGQPQHF
- TRBJ1-4 TRBV7-9 - TGTGCCAGCAGCTTTGGGCAGGGGAATGAAAAACTGTTTTTT CASSFGQGNEKLFF
- TRBJ2-3 TRBV6-4 TRBD2 TGTGCCAGCAGTTCGGGACTAGCGGGGGCAACAGATACGCAGTATTTT CASSSGLAGATDTQYF
- TRBJ2-3 TRBV11-3 TRBD1 TGTGCCAGTACCGGGACAGGGGGATCCACAGATACGCAGTATTTT CASTGTGGSTDTQYF
- TRBJ2-3 TRBV11-3 TRBD2 TGTGCCAGCAGCGACCCACCGGGACTAGCGGGGAAACGCACAGATACGCAGTATTTT CASSDPPGLAGKRTDTQYF
- TRBJ1-1 TRBV6-5 - TGTGCCAGCAGTTCCCAGGGCGCCAAAGCTTTCTTT CASSSQGAKAFF
- TRBJ2-6 TRBV7-2 - TGTGCCAGCAGCTTAGCGTGGGCAGCTGGGGCCAACGTCCTGACTTTC CASSLAWAAGANVLTF
- TRBJ1-1 TRBV5-4 TRBD1 TGTGCCAGCAGCCTACCAGGGTCGTCCAGGGGGCGCGGGAACACTGAAGCTTTCTTT CASSLPGSSRGRGNTEAFF
few TRBJ1-6 TRBV5-1 - TGCGCCAGCAGCGTGGGACTCAGAGCCGGCTCCTATAATTCACCCCTCCACTTT CASSVGLRAGSYNSPLHF
- TRBJ1-1 TRBV13 - TGTGCCAGCAGCATCGCCCGCAGGAACACTGAAGCTTTCTTT CASSIARRNTEAFF
- TRBJ1-1 TRBV3-1/TRBV3-2 - TGTGCCAGCAGCCAGGAGACAGGGAACACTGAAGCTTTCTTT CASSQETGNTEAFF
few TRBJ1-2 TRBV9 TRBD1 TGTGCCAGCAGCCGTACCGGGACAGGTCAGAGCTATGGCTACACCTTC CASSRTGTGQSYGYTF
- TRBJ1-1 TRBV11-1 - TGTGCCAGCAGCCCGCAGGAAGGTTCCCCTGAAGCTTTCTTT CASSPQEGSPEAFF
few TRBJ2-1 TRBV7-8 - TGTGCCAGCAGCAATTGGGGAACAGGCTCCTACAATGAGCAGTTCTTC CASSNWGTGSYNEQFF
- TRBJ2-2 TRBV24-1 TRBD1 TGTGCCACCAGTGATCGTAGATGGGACAGAAGCACCGGGGAGCTGTTTTTT CATSDRRWDRSTGELFF
- TRBJ2-1 TRBV6-1 TRBD1 TGTGCCAGCAGTGAAACCGGGACAGGGCGGCAGTTCTTC CASSETGTGRQFF
- TRBJ2-5 TRBV3-1/TRBV3-2 - TGTGCCAGCAGCCAGCCAGGTCGGTACCAAGAGACCCAGTACTTC CASSQPGRYQETQYF
- TRBJ1-5 TRBV20-1 - TGCAGTGCTAGTTTAGCCACGATGGTCAATCAGCCCCAGCATTTT CSASLATMVNQPQHF
few TRBJ1-5 TRBV28 - TGTGCCAGCAAAGGACTCTTCGGCAATCAGCCCCAGCATTTT CASKGLFGNQPQHF
- TRBJ1-1 TRBV3-1/TRBV3-2 - TGTGCCAGCAGCCAAGTGGCCGTGAACACTGAAGCTTTCTTT CASSQVAVNTEAFF
- TRBJ2-7 TRBV25-1 - TGTGCCAGCAGTCCCGGAGGTATCTACGAGCAGTACTTC CASSPGGIYEQYF
once TRBJ1-1 TRBV6-6 TRBD1 TGTGCCAGCATCCGGAGGGGGCTGGACACTGAAGCTTTCTTT CASIRRGLDTEAFF
once TRBJ2-1 TRBV7-8 TRBD2 TGTGCCAGCAGCACAGCGGGGGGGGTTTACAATGAGCAGTTCTTC CASSTAGGVYNEQFF
- TRBJ2-7 TRBV14 - TGTGCCAGCAGCCAAGATTTATCCCCAGGGTACTCCTACGAGCAGTACTTC CASSQDLSPGYSYEQYF
- TRBJ2-2 TRBV3-1/TRBV3-2 TRBD2 TGTGCCAGCAGCCTTAGCGGGGGGGCTACCGGGGAGCTGTTTTTT CASSLSGGATGELFF
once TRBJ2-7 TRBV19 - TGTGCCAGTAGTTCAGGGGCCTACGAGCAGTACTTC CASSSGAYEQYF
- TRBJ1-6 TRBV27 - TGTGCCAGCAGCTGGGGAGGGGGTCCCTCCTATAATTCACCCCTCCACTTT CASSWGGGPSYNSPLHF
- TRBJ2-7 TRBV11-2 - TGTGCCAGCAGCTTTGGCAGGGGCCTACCCTACGAGCAGTACTTC CASSFGRGLPYEQYF
- TRBJ1-2 TRBV5-1 TRBD1 TGCGCCAGCAGTTATGGACAGGGAGGAAACTATGGCTACACCTTC CASSYGQGGNYGYTF
- TRBJ1-1 TRBV20-1 TRBD1 TGCAGTGCTAGTCCGGGACAGGTAATGAACACTGAAGCTTTCTTT CSASPGQVMNTEAFF
- TRBJ1-5 TRBV10-3 TRBD1 TGTGCCATCTCGACAGGGATCAATCAGCCCCAGCATTTT CAISTGINQPQHF
- TRBJ2-7 TRBV6-6 TRBD2 TGTGCCAGCAGCCGAGGACTAGCGGGGGTCGATCTATCCTACGAGCAGTACTTC CASSRGLAGVDLSYEQYF
- TRBJ1-2 TRBV10-3 - TGTGCCATCAGTGAGACGGATGGCTACACCTTC CAISETDGYTF
few TRBJ2-1 TRBV29-1 TRBD2 TGCAGCATAAGCGGGACTAGCTTTCATGAGCAGTTCTTC CSISGTSFHEQFF
- TRBJ2-7 TRBV4-1 TRBD1 TGCGCCAGCAGCCGATCCGGAGGACAGGGGGCCTACGAGCAGTACTTC CASSRSGGQGAYEQYF
- TRBJ2-3 TRBV18 TRBD2 TGTGCCAGCTCACAGGGACTAGCGAACACAGATACGCAGTATTTT CASSQGLANTDTQYF
- TRBJ1-1 TRBV6-5 TRBD1 TGTGCCAGCAGCTTTCTAGGACAGGGGAACACTGAAGCTTTCTTT CASSFLGQGNTEAFF
- TRBJ1-4 TRBV28 - TGTGCCAGCAGTTTAGACGGGAATGAAAAACTGTTTTTT CASSLDGNEKLFF
many TRBJ2-1 TRBV7-9 - TGTGCCAGCAGCTTAGCGGGCGACAATGAGCAGTTCTTC CASSLAGDNEQFF
- TRBJ1-4 TRBV5-6 TRBD1 TGTGCCAGCAGCTCCGACAGGGCGGATGAAAAACTGTTTTTT CASSSDRADEKLFF
once TRBJ2-1 TRBV5-4 - TGTGCCAGCAGCTTCCCTACTAGCCTCGATGGGAATGAGCAGTTCTTC CASSFPTSLDGNEQFF
- TRBJ1-5 TRBV7-2 TRBD1 TGTGCCAGCAGCTTAAGTACAGGGGGAAGACAGCCCCAGCATTTT CASSLSTGGRQPQHF
- TRBJ2-3 TRBV7-3 TRBD2 TGTGCCAGCAGCTTAATGACTAGCGGAACGTCTAGCACAGATACGCAGTATTTT CASSLMTSGTSSTDTQYF
- TRBJ1-1 TRBV19 TRBD1 TGTGCCAGTAGTCCTGGACAGGGGCGGACTGAAGCTTTCTTT CASSPGQGRTEAFF
- TRBJ2-5 TRBV19 - TGTGCCAGTAGTTCCCAGAGGGAGACCCAGTACTTC CASSSQRETQYF
- TRBJ2-2 TRBV7-9 - TGTGCCAGCAGCTCGAGCAGGGCCTGGGTCACCGGGGAGCTGTTTTTT CASSSSRAWVTGELFF
- TRBJ1-5 TRBV24-1 TRBD1 TGTGCCACCAGTGATGCGGACAGGGCGGGTCAGCCCCAGCATTTT CATSDADRAGQPQHF
once TRBJ1-2 TRBV28 - TGTGCCAGCAACGGACAGAGCTATGGCTACACCTTC CASNGQSYGYTF
- TRBJ1-2 TRBV19 - TGTGCCAGTAGTATCGACGGGACTAACTATGGCTACACCTTC CASSIDGTNYGYTF
- TRBJ1-1 TRBV3-1/TRBV3-2 - TGTGCCAGCAGCCAAGAGACACTCCAAACTGAAGCTTTCTTT CASSQETLQTEAFF
- TRBJ1-6 TRBV14 - TGTGCCAGCAGCCAAGGGGCTACCGGGGTTGCACCCCTCCACTTT CASSQGATGVAPLHF
- TRBJ2-7 TRBV24-1 - TGTGCCACCAGTGATCCCGGGGCCTACGAGCAGTACTTC CATSDPGAYEQYF
few TRBJ1-1 TRBV20-1 - TGCAGTGCTAGTGGGAGGTTCATGAACACTGAAGCTTTCTTT CSASGRFMNTEAFF
once TRBJ2-3 TRBV30 TRBD2 TGTGCCTGGATCCGGGGGGGCACAGATACGCAGTATTTT CAWIRGGTDTQYF